This T cell receptor (beta chain) was retrieved from a study of cytomegalovirus exposure and HLA in healthy donors. Study findings and constraints: Excluded were some V segments that proved indistinguishable, including TRBV6-2 and TRBV6-3. Productive rates of about 90% or about 30% were seen for most TCR beta V segments in an earlier analysis.

The CDR3 covers 16 residues. V gave up 6 bases and J gave up 3 bases; unmatched junction bases: 11. The germline CDR1 and CDR2 sequences are SGHTA and FQGNSA. A remark on this clone: The target antigen is unknown.

With 60 Vbeta and 13 Jbeta primers, the PCR was carried out. Generated by immunoSEQ multiplex PCR, the TCRdb table keeps only in-frame clones and is missing some. The sample contains about 110,000 clones, roughly 68% of which appear only once. This chain connects TRBV7-2 to TRBJ2-7, with TRBD1 identical over 10 bases. The sequence was collected from a woman in her twenties or thirties in good health and CMV-seronegative. The sample taken for sequencing was PBMCs. In DNA form, the CDR3 reads TGTGCCAGCAGACAAACGGGACAGGGGTTAAACTACGAGCAGTACTTC. Amino acid sequence: CASRQTGQGLNYEQYF.